Below are 3 T cell receptor beta chains sequenced from a single sample in a study of OX40 agonist ivuxolimab in advanced cancers. The library was obtained by the immunoSEQ multiplex PCR assay. The table comes from immuneACCESS by way of TCRdb, which keeps in-frame sequences with V and J called. Part of the clones is missing from these tables; in studies checked, under half for an unresolved V gene and the rest for unknown reasons. The sample yields around 34,000 clones; approximately 80% were counted once. The top ten clonotypes cover roughly 15% of the sample. This specimen was CD4+ or CD8+ T cells sorted from blood, taken in a trial of the OX40 agonist ivuxolimab. These receptors originate from an adult with an advanced solid tumor such as melanoma, head and neck, liver or kidney cancer.

The V call is TRBV9, the J call TRBJ1-6; D remains unclear. Germline lookup yields CDR1 SGDLS and CDR2 YYNGEE. The CDR3 runs 14 residues. The V end lost 4 bases, the J end lost 5 bases, and 10 bases lay between the germline ends. The CDR3 sequence is CASSLRADNSPLHF. The CDR3 coding sequence is TGTGCCAGCAGCCTGCGCGCTGATAATTCACCCCTCCACTTT.

The CDR3: CASSWQGQETQYF. The CDR3, as DNA: TGTGCCAGCAGCTGGCAGGGCCAAGAGACCCAGTACTTC. The gene calls are TRBV5-6 and TRBJ2-5, with D perhaps TRBD1 (5 bases). The CDR3 totals 13 residues. CDR1 is SGHDT, CDR2 YYEEEE, per germline. Trimming cost V 3 bases and J 1 base, with 7 bases left between them.

The gene calls are TRBV6-1 and TRBJ2-3; D might be TRBD2 (7 bases). This CDR3 spans 16 amino acids. Germline CDR1 MNHNS, CDR2 SASEGT. With 4 bases removed from V and 4 bases from J, the gap between germline ends came to 18 bases. The CDR3: CASSVPWGGAADTQYF. Here the CDR3 DNA reads TGTGCCAGCAGTGTCCCTTGGGGGGGGGCTGCAGATACGCAGTATTTT.